This TCR beta chain was recorded in a study of shared clonotypes between healthy human individuals. Genomic DNA, for the unsorted samples, came from tens of millions of PBMCs. For unsorted PBMC, 300 ng DNA per replicate equaled some 33,000 T cell genomes. Method: immunoSEQ multiplex PCR; TCRdb's copy keeps in-frame clones and lacks some. This sample carries 550,000 to 600,000 clones, about 80% of them seen once, and the ten largest clones take around 13%. The CDR3 extends over 11 amino acids. Germline CDR1 and CDR2: MDHEN and SYDVKM. V was pared by 5 bases and J by 11 bases, with 9 bases between. This clonotype originated in a woman aged 40 to 50 in good health. Some clones in this sample may be carry-over from other donors' samples. Sequenced input: PBMCs. The V call is TRBV28, the J call TRBJ1-4; D is unclear. The CDR3 sequence is CASSPGTKLFF. The CDR3, as DNA: TGTGCCAGCAGTCCGGGAACGAAACTGTTTTTT.